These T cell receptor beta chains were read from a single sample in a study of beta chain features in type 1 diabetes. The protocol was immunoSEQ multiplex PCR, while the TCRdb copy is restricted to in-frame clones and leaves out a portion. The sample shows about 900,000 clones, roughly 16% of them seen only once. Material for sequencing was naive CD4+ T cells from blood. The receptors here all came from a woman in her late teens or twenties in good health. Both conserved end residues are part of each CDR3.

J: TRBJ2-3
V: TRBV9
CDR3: CASSVGPGRDTQYF

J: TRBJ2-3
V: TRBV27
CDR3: CASSLAGGDTQYF

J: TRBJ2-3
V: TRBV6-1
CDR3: CASILTGRADTQYF

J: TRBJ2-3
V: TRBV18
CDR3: CASSPPYTDTQYF

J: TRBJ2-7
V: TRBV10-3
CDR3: CAISRGTSSAYEQYF

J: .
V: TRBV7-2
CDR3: CASSLTSGVSYEQYF

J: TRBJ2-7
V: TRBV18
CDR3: CASSLGASEYEQYF

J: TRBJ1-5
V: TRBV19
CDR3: CASCRAESNQPQHF

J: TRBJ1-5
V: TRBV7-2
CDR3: CASSLRKTAGDGDQPQHF

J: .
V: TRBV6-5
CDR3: CASSYSAGAYEQYF

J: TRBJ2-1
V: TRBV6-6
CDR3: CASSYLPGQGAYEQFF

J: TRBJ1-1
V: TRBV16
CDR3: CASSLRTGHTEAFF

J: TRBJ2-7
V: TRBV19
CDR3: CASRVRSGLYEQYF

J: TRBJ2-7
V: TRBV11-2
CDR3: CASSGRRDSSYEQYF

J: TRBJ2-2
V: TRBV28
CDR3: CASSLDSPTGELFF

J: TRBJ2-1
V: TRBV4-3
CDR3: CASSQDPLPRAGDEQFF

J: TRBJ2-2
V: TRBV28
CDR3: CASSLRLSTGELFF

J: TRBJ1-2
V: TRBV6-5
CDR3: CASSYRANYGYTF

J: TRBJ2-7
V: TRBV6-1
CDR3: CASSETGEQYF

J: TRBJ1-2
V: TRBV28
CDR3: CASSLSPPRANYGYTF

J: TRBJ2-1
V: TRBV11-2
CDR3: CASSTFSGSYNEQFF

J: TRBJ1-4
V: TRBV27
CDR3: CASSLLGQKNEKLFF

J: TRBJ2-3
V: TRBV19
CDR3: CASSITGVLGDTQYF

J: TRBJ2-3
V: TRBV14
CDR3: CASSQVSTASTDTQYF